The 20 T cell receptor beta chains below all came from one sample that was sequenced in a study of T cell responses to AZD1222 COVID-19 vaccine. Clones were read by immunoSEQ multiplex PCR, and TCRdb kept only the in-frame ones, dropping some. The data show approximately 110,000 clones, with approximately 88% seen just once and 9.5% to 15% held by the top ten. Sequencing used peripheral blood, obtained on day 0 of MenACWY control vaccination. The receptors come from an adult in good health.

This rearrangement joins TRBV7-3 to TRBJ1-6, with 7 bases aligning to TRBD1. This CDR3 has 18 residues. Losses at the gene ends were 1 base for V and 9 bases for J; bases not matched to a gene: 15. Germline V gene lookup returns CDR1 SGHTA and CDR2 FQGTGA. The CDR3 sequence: CASSLRAGGPIGGSPLHF. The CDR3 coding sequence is TGTGCCAGCAGCTTAAGGGCAGGGGGTCCCATCGGGGGTTCACCCCTCCACTTT.

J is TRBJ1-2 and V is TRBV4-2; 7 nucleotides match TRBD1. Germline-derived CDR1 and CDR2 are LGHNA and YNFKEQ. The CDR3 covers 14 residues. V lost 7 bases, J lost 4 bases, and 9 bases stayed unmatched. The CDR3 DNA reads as TGTGCCAGCACCCCAGGGGGACAACTCTATGGCTACACCTTC. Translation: CASTPGGQLYGYTF.

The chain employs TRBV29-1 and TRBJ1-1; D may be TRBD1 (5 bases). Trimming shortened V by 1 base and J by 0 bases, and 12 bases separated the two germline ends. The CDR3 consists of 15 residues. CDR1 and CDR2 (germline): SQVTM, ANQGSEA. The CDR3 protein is CSVEARQKMNTEAFF. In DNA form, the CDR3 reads TGCAGCGTTGAAGCCCGACAGAAAATGAACACTGAAGCTTTCTTT.

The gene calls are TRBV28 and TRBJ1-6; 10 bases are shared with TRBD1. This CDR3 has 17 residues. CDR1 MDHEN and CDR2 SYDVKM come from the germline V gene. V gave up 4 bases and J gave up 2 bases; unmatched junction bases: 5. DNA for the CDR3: TGTGCCAGCAGTTCCCTCGGACAGGGGGCCTATAATTCACCCCTCCACTTT. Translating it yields CASSSLGQGAYNSPLHF.

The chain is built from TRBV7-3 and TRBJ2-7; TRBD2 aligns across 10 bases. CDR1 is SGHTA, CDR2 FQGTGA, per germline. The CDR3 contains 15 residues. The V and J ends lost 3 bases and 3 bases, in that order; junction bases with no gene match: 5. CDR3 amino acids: CASSLEAGGVYEQYF. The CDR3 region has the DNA TGTGCCAGCAGCTTGGAAGCGGGAGGGGTCTACGAGCAGTACTTC.

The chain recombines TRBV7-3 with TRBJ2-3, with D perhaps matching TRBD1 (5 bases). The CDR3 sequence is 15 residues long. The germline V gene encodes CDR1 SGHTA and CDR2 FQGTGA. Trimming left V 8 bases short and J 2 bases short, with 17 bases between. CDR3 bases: TGTGCCAGCTCGCTGGGGCAGATAAACACAGATACGCAGTATTTT. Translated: CASSLGQINTDTQYF.

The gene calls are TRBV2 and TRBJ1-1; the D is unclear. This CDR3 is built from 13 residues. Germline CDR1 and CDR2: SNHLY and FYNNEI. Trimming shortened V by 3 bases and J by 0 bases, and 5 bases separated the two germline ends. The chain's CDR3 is CASSEWLNTEAFF. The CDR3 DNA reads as TGTGCCAGCAGTGAGTGGCTGAACACTGAAGCTTTCTTT.

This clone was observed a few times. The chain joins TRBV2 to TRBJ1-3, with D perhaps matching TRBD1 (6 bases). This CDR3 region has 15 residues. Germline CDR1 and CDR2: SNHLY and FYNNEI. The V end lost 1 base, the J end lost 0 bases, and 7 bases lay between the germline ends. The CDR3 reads CASSEGTVSGNTIYF. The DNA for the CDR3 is TGTGCCAGCAGTGAAGGGACAGTCTCTGGAAACACCATATATTTT.

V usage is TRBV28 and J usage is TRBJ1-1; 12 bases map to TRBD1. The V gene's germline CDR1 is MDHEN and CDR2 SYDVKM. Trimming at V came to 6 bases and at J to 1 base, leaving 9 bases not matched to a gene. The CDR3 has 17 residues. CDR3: CASRTLGQGAGNTEAFF. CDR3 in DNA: TGTGCCAGCAGGACCCTGGGACAGGGGGCGGGGAACACTGAAGCTTTCTTT.

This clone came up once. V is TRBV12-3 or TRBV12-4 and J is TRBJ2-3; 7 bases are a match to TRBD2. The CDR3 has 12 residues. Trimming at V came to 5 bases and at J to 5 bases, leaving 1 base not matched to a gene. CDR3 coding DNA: TGTGCCAGCAGTCGGGGGGAAGATACGCAGTATTTT. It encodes CASSRGEDTQYF.

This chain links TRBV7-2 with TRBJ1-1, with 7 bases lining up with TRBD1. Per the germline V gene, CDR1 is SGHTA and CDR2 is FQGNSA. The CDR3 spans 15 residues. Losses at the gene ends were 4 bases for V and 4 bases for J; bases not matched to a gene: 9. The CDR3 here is CASSSQGFSLTEAFF. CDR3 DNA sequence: TGTGCCAGCAGCTCACAGGGGTTTTCGCTCACTGAAGCTTTCTTT.

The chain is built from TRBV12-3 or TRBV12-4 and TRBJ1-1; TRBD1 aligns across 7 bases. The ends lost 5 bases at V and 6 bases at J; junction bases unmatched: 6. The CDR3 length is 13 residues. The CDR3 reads CASSRDRVAEAFF. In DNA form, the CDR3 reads TGTGCCAGCAGTCGTGACAGGGTCGCTGAAGCTTTCTTT.

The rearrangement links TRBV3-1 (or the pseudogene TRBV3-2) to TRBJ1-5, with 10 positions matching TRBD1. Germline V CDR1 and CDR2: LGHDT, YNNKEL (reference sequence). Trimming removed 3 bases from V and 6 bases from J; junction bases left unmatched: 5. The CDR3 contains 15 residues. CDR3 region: CASSQGTGARQPQHF. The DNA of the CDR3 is TGTGCCAGCAGCCAGGGGACAGGGGCTCGTCAGCCCCAGCATTTT.

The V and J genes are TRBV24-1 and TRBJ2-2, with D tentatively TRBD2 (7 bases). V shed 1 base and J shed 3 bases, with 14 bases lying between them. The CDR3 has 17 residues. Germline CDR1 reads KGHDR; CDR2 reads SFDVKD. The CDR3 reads CATSDFLEGGDTGELFF. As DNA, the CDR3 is TGTGCCACCAGTGATTTTCTTGAGGGGGGGGACACCGGGGAGCTGTTTTTT.

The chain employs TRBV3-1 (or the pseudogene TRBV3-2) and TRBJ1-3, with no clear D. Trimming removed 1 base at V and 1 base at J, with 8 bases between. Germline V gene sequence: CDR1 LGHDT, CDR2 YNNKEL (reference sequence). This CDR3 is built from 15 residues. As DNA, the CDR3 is TGTGCCAGCAGCCAAGCAGGATCATCTGGAAACACCATATATTTT. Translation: CASSQAGSSGNTIYF.

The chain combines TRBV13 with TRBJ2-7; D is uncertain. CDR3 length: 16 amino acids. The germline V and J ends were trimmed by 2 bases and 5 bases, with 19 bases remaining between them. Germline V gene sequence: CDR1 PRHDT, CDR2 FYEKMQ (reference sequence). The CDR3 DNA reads TGTGCCAGCAGCTTATTTCGCAGAAACCTCGTCGACGAGCAGTACTTC. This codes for CASSLFRRNLVDEQYF.

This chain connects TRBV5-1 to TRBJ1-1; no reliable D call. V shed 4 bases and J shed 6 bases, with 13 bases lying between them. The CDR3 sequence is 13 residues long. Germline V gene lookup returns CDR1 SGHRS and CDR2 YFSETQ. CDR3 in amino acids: CASSLRPRSEAFF. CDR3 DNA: TGCGCCAGCAGCCTTAGACCCCGATCTGAAGCTTTCTTT.

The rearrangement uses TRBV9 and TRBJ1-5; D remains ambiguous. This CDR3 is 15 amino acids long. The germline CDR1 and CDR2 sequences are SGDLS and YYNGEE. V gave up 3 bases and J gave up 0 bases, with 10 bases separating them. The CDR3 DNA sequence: TGTGCCAGCAGCGGACCTGGGCTTAGCAATCAGCCCCAGCATTTT. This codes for CASSGPGLSNQPQHF.

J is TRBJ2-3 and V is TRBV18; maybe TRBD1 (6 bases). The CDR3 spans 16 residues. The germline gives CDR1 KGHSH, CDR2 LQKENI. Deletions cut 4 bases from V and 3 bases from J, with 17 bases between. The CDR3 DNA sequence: TGTGCCAGCTCACTCCCCCACCTTACAGGGACAGATACGCAGTATTTT. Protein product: CASSLPHLTGTDTQYF.

The CDR3 coding sequence is TGTGCCAGCAGTTCAAGGGATACGCAGTACTTC. This sequence encodes CASSSRDTQYF. The rearrangement joins TRBV12-3 or TRBV12-4 to TRBJ2-7, with no clear D. CDR3 length: 11 amino acids. V shed 4 bases and J shed 9 bases, with 10 bases lying between them.